Presented here are 5 T cell receptor beta chains from one specimen sequenced in a study of shared clonotypes between healthy human individuals. Terminally differentiated effector memory CD45RA+ cells were excluded by CCR7 positive selection of CD45RO-negative cells. Measured with immunoSEQ multiplex PCR; TCRdb has only the in-frame clones, and not every one. Of about 1,900,000 clones detected, about 95% appear once; the ten largest clones hold approximately 1.2%. What was sequenced was naive CD8+ T cells sorted from blood. The receptors shown here come from a man between 18 and 29 years old in good health.

The V gene is TRBV7-9, the J gene TRBJ1-2; no clear D gene. The CDR3 extends over 15 amino acids. Per germline, CDR1 SEHNR and CDR2 FQNEAQ (reference sequence). V was trimmed by 5 bases and J by 0 bases, leaving 13 bases between them. The CDR3 here is CASSIGRDANYGYTF. CDR3 DNA sequence: TGTGCCAGCAGCATAGGACGAGACGCTAACTATGGCTACACCTTC.

This chain connects TRBV10-3 to TRBJ2-7; TRBD1 is a possible D gene (6 bases). Germline assignment: CDR1 ENHRY and CDR2 SYGVKD. The CDR3 has 15 amino acids. V shed 1 base and J shed 1 base, with 11 bases lying between them. The CDR3: CAISEYSGVSYEQYF. The CDR3 DNA follows: TGTGCCATCAGTGAGTACTCAGGGGTATCCTACGAGCAGTACTTC.

V is TRBV4-3 and J is TRBJ2-2, with 7 bases lining up with TRBD2. CDR1 is LGHNA and CDR2 is YSLEER in the germline V gene. This CDR3 contains 16 residues. Trimming removed 2 bases from V and 2 bases from J; junction bases left unmatched: 5. This CDR3 reads CASSQPMTSNTGELFF. Written as DNA, the CDR3 is TGCGCCAGCAGCCAACCCATGACTAGCAACACCGGGGAGCTGTTTTTT.

This chain joins TRBV19 and TRBJ1-1; D not certain. V gave up 5 bases and J gave up 4 bases, with 14 bases separating them. This CDR3 comprises 14 residues. CDR1 is LNHDA, CDR2 SQIVND, per germline (reference sequence). CDR3 region: CASSFPGLATEAFF. DNA of the CDR3: TGTGCCAGTAGTTTTCCCGGGTTGGCCACTGAAGCTTTCTTT.

This chain connects TRBV5-5 to TRBJ2-1; TRBD2 matches 7 bases. The CDR3 loop spans 12 amino acids. V dropped 4 bases and J dropped 10; count of bases not matched to a gene: 5. The V gene's germline CDR1 is SGHKS and CDR2 YYEKEE (reference sequence). The CDR3 DNA reads TGTGCCAGCAGCACCACTAGCGAGGAGCAGTTCTTC. Encoded protein: CASSTTSEEQFF.